These 18 T cell receptor beta chains originate from one sample sequenced in a study of cytomegalovirus exposure and HLA in healthy donors. 13 Jbeta primers and 60 Vbeta primers were used for the PCR. Some clones are missing from TCRdb's copy, which holds only in-frame ones; the method was immunoSEQ multiplex PCR. The table includes more than 50,000 clones, around three quarters detected once. Sequencing was performed on PBMCs. The origin of the receptors is a woman in her forties or fifties in good health and CMV-seropositive.

The J gene is TRBJ1-3, the V gene TRBV7-2; D is undetermined. V lost 5 bases and J lost 2, with 16 bases in between. Looked up from germline, CDR1 is SGHTA and CDR2 is FQGNSA. CDR3 length equals 16 residues. This CDR3 reads CASSLGISDPGNTIYF. In nucleotides, the CDR3 is TGTGCCAGCAGCCTCGGGATCAGCGATCCTGGAAACACCATATATTTT.

The J gene is TRBJ2-5, the V gene TRBV7-9; 9 bases are a match to TRBD2. V was pared by 2 bases and J by 3 bases, with 4 bases of the junction left unmatched. The CDR3 is 15 amino acids. The germline V gene encodes CDR1 SEHNR and CDR2 FQNEAQ (reference sequence). CDR3 amino acids: CASSLILAGKETQYF. CDR3 nucleotides: TGTGCCAGCAGCTTAATCCTAGCGGGGAAAGAGACCCAGTACTTC.

The table lists this clone with a few counts. This chain links TRBV9 with TRBJ2-1, with 7 bases matching TRBD2. Germline CDR1 reads SGDLS; CDR2 reads YYNGEE. The CDR3 runs 15 residues. V was pared by 2 bases and J by 7 bases, with 9 bases of the junction left unmatched. DNA for the CDR3: TGTGCCAGCAGCGTTATAGAGCGGGACTCGAATGAGCAGTTCTTC. The encoded protein is CASSVIERDSNEQFF. Full variable domain (outside the CDR3, taken from reference TRBV9 and TRBJ2-1): DSGVTQTPKHLITATGQRVTLRCSPRSGDLSVYWYQQSLDQGLQFLIQYYNGEERAKGNILERFSAQQFPDLHSELNLSSLELGDSALYFCASSVIERDSNEQFFGPGTRLTVL.

This chain links TRBV6-6 with TRBJ2-1; 9 bases are a match to TRBD2. CDR1 is MNHNY and CDR2 is SVGAGI in the germline V gene (reference sequence). This CDR3 contains 15 residues. The V segment lost 6 bases and the J segment 4 bases; nucleotides outside the gene matches: 7. The CDR3 loop reads CASSPASGVYNEQFF. The CDR3 nucleotides read TGTGCCAGCAGCCCCGCTAGCGGGGTTTACAATGAGCAGTTCTTC.

The V call is TRBV2, the J call TRBJ1-4; 9 bases align to TRBD1. J gave up 5 bases and V 6 bases, and 7 bases lay outside the gene matches. The CDR3 loop spans 15 amino acids. CDR1 SNHLY and CDR2 FYNNEI come from the germline V gene. CDR3 loop: CASRRPGQGNEKLFF. The CDR3 DNA sequence: TGTGCCAGCAGGAGACCGGGACAGGGAAATGAAAAACTGTTTTTT.

This clone came up a few times. The chain uses TRBV7-9 and TRBJ2-1; D possibly corresponds to TRBD2 (6 bases). From germline, CDR1 is SEHNR and CDR2 FQNEAQ (reference sequence). CDR3 length: 11 amino acids. The ends were cut back, 5 bases at V and 14 bases at J, with 13 bases in the middle. CDR3 coding DNA: TGTGCCAGCAGCGCCCCGGGACTCAAGTTCTTC. This translates into CASSAPGLKFF.

The chain couples TRBV7-2 to TRBJ1-5; 7 nucleotides match TRBD1. V dropped 1 base and J dropped 7; count of bases not matched to a gene: 7. CDR3 length: 15 residues. CDR1 SGHTA and CDR2 FQGNSA come from the germline V gene. The CDR3 region has the DNA TGTGCCAGCAGCTTAGGACAGGGTGCGGGGCAGCCCCAGCATTTT. This sequence encodes CASSLGQGAGQPQHF. Based on the CDR3 plus reference TRBV7-2 and TRBJ1-5, the full variable domain is GAGVSQSPSNKVTEKGKDVELRCDPISGHTALYWYRQSLGQGLEFLIYFQGNSAPDKSGLPSDRFSAERTGGSVSTLTIQRTQQEDSAVYLCASSLGQGAGQPQHFGDGTRLSIL.

The V call is TRBV9, the J call TRBJ2-1; TRBD1 aligns across 9 bases. Germline CDR1 and CDR2: SGDLS and YYNGEE. Trimming at V came to 3 bases and at J to 6 bases, leaving 4 bases not matched to a gene. The CDR3 is 14 residues long. For the CDR3, the DNA is TGTGCCAGCAGCGCGACAGGGGGATTCAATGAGCAGTTCTTC. It yields the protein CASSATGGFNEQFF.

The rearrangement uses TRBV7-3 and TRBJ1-2; 7 nucleotides line up with TRBD1. This CDR3 region has 14 residues. The germline gives CDR1 SGHTA, CDR2 FQGTGA. J gave up 8 bases and V 1 base, and 7 bases lay outside the gene matches. This CDR3 is CASSLNGQVGGYTF. The CDR3 DNA sequence: TGTGCCAGCAGCTTAAACGGACAGGTGGGGGGCTACACCTTC.

In nucleotides, the CDR3 is TGTGCCAGCGCACAGGGTAACTCCTACAATGAGCAGTTCTTC. This sequence encodes CASAQGNSYNEQFF. The chain has TRBV2 and TRBJ2-1; possible D gene TRBD1, 6 bases. V shed 8 bases and J shed 0 bases, with 11 bases lying between them. The CDR3 is 14 residues long. Germline CDR1 reads SNHLY; CDR2 reads FYNNEI.

The rearrangement uses TRBV19 and TRBJ2-2; unclear D gene. The CDR3 sequence is 15 residues long. From germline, CDR1 is LNHDA and CDR2 SQIVND (reference sequence). V lost 3 bases and J 0 bases, leaving 8 bases between the germline ends. CDR3 region: CASSMVRTNTGELFF. The DNA of the CDR3 is TGTGCCAGTAGTATGGTCAGGACGAACACCGGGGAGCTGTTTTTT.

This clone has more than one count but fewer than ten. V and J are TRBV5-1 and TRBJ1-4, with a possible D match to TRBD1 (6 bases). V was cut by 4 bases and J by 0 bases, with 13 bases left in between. The CDR3 runs to 16 residues. The germline V gene has CDR1 SGHRS and CDR2 YFSETQ. The CDR3 protein is CASSGGQATTNEKLFF. In DNA form, the CDR3 reads TGCGCCAGCAGCGGGGGACAAGCCACAACTAATGAAAAACTGTTTTTT.

V usage is TRBV4-2 and J usage is TRBJ2-5; no firm D call. V was cut by 3 bases and J by 3 bases, with 11 bases left in between. CDR3 size: 14 residues. The germline V gene has CDR1 LGHNA and CDR2 YNFKEQ. CDR3 sequence (DNA): TGTGCCAGCAGCCACCGACTGGAAGAAGAGACCCAGTACTTC. It yields the protein CASSHRLEEETQYF.

The chain couples TRBV28 to TRBJ2-7; D call uncertain. The CDR3 totals 12 residues. V was cut by 5 bases and J by 3 bases, with 8 bases left in between. The germline gives CDR1 MDHEN, CDR2 SYDVKM. The chain's CDR3 is CASSPSDYEQYF. The CDR3 DNA follows: TGTGCCAGCAGTCCGAGCGACTACGAGCAGTACTTC.

The CDR3 region is CASSLTGLGGRSEQFF. CDR3 nucleotide sequence: TGTGCCAGCAGCTTAACCGGACTAGGTGGGAGGAGTGAGCAGTTCTTC. The chain is built from TRBV7-3 and TRBJ2-1, with 7 bases fitting TRBD2. The CDR3 has 16 residues. Germline-derived CDR1 and CDR2 are SGHTA and FQGTGA. After removal of 0 bases from V and 9 bases from J, the junction contained 11 bases not matched to a gene.

The rearrangement uses TRBV30 and TRBJ2-2; D is perhaps TRBD2 (6 bases). This CDR3 has 13 amino acids. V lost 5 bases and J lost 6, with 13 bases in between. The V gene's germline CDR1 is GTSNPN and CDR2 SVGIG (reference sequence). This chain's CDR3 is CAWGGGGAGELFF. DNA for the CDR3: TGTGCCTGGGGGGGTGGAGGGGCCGGGGAGCTGTTTTTT.

V usage is TRBV5-1 and J usage is TRBJ1-3; D perhaps matches TRBD1 (5 bases). The CDR3 runs 17 residues. Germline loops: CDR1 SGHRS, CDR2 YFSETQ. V shed 4 bases and J shed 0 bases, with 17 bases lying between them. The CDR3 here is CASSPAPMTASGNTIYF. The CDR3 DNA is TGCGCCAGCAGCCCAGCGCCAATGACAGCCTCTGGAAACACCATATATTTT. Based on the CDR3 plus reference TRBV5-1 and TRBJ1-3, the full variable domain is KAGVTQTPRYLIKTRGQQVTLSCSPISGHRSVSWYQQTPGQGLQFLFEYFSETQRNKGNFPGRFSGRQFSNSRSEMNVSTLELGDSALYLCASSPAPMTASGNTIYFGEGSWLTVV.

A remark on this clone: Without the conserved terminal phenylalanine or tryptophan, this CDR3 likely stems from a read error. Because the CDR3's place on the DNA is in doubt, the DNA is left out and the CDR3 is given as listed by TCRdb. The chain has TRBV12-5 and TRBJ1-2; the DNA was not used to check the table's D call, TRBD1. The germline gives CDR1 LGHNT, CDR2 FRNRAP. Ends included, the CDR3 has 11 residues. CDR3 amino acids: CASGLGYGGQG.